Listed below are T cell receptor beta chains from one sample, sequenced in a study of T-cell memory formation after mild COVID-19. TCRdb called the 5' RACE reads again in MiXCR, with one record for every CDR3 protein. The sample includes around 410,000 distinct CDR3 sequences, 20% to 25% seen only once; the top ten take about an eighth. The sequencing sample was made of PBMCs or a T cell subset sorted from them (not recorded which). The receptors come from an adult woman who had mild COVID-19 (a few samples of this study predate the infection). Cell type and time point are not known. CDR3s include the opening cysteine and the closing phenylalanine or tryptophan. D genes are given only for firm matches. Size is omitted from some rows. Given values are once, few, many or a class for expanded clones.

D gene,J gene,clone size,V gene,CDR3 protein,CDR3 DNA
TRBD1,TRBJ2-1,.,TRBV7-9,CASSARQGESVNEQFF,TGTGCCAGCAGCGCGCGACAGGGCGAGAGTGTGAATGAGCAGTTCTTC
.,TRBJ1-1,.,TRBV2,CAGRRRTNTEAFF,TGTGCCGGAAGAAGGAGGACGAACACTGAAGCTTTCTTT
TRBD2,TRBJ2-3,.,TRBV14,CASSQTSGITDTQYF,TGTGCCAGCAGCCAAACTAGCGGGATCACAGATACGCAGTATTTT
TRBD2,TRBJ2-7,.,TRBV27,CASSLGSGSGSYEQYF,TGTGCCAGCTCCTTAGGTAGCGGGAGCGGATCCTACGAGCAGTACTTC
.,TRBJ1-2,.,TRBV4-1,CASGQAGALGYTF,TGCGCCAGCGGTCAGGCAGGGGCACTTGGCTACACCTTC
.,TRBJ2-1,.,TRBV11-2,CASRLWGAYNEQFF,TGTGCCAGCAGGCTCTGGGGAGCCTACAATGAGCAGTTCTTC
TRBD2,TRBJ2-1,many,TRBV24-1,CATSDSTSGYNEQFF,TGTGCCACCAGTGATTCTACTAGCGGGTACAATGAGCAGTTCTTC
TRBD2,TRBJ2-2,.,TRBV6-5,CASSYSGTKNTGELFF,TGTGCCAGCAGTTACTCCGGGACTAAGAACACCGGGGAGCTATTTTTT
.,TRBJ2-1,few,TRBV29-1,CTFLRRTGGDEQFF,TGCACCTTTTTAAGACGGACCGGCGGGGATGAGCAGTTCTTC
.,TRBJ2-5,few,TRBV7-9,CASSLGDKTQYF,TGTGCCAGCAGCTTAGGGGATAAGACCCAGTACTTC
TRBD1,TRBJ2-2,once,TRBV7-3,CASSPFGTATGELFF,TGTGCCAGCAGCCCATTCGGGACAGCCACCGGGGAGCTGTTTTTT
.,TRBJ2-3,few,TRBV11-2,CASSLSLALETDTQYF,TGTGCCAGCAGCTTAAGCCTAGCGCTGGAGACAGATACGCAGTATTTT
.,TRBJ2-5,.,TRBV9,CASSVGAGRFQETQYF,TGTGCCAGCAGCGTAGGGGCAGGTCGGTTTCAAGAGACCCAGTACTTC
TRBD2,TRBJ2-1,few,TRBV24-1,CATGLAGRSSYNEQFF,TGTGCCACCGGACTAGCGGGACGGTCCTCCTACAATGAGCAGTTCTTC
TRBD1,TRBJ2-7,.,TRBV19,CASRTGQGSYEQYF,TGTGCCAGTAGGACGGGACAGGGATCCTACGAGCAGTACTTC
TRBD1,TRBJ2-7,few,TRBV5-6,CASSLADRGVYEQYF,TGTGCCAGCAGCTTGGCCGACAGGGGGGTCTACGAGCAGTACTTC
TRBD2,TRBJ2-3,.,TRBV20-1,CSARATASGETDTQYF,TGCAGTGCTAGAGCTACGGCTAGCGGGGAAACAGATACGCAGTATTTT
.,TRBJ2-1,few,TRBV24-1,CATSDSDSRSYNEQFF,TGTGCCACCAGTGATTCGGACAGCCGCTCCTACAATGAGCAGTTCTTC
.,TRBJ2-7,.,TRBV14,CASSHQGTEYF,TGTGCCAGCAGCCACCAGGGCACTGAGTACTTC
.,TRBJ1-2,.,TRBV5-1,CASSLEHGNGYTF,TGCGCCAGCAGCTTGGAACATGGGAATGGCTACACCTTC
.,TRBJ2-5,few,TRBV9,CASSVGLETQYF,TGTGCCAGCAGCGTAGGTTTGGAGACCCAGTACTTC
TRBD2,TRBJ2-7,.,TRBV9,CASSYSSGSAGEQYF,TGTGCCAGCAGCTACTCTAGCGGGAGCGCGGGTGAGCAGTACTTC
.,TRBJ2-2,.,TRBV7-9,CASSFGQEIPGELFF,TGTGCCAGCAGCTTTGGTCAGGAGATTCCCGGGGAGCTGTTTTTT
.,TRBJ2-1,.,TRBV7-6,CASSLASSVLYNEQFF,TGTGCCAGCAGCTTAGCTTCAAGCGTACTTTACAATGAGCAGTTCTTC
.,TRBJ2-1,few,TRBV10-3,CAISPTGINEQFF,TGTGCCATCAGCCCCACAGGAATCAATGAGCAGTTCTTC
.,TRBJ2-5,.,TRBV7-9,CASSLAGATGGETQYF,TGTGCCAGCAGCTTAGCGGGGGCCACGGGTGGAGAGACCCAGTACTTC
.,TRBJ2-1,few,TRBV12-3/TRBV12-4,CASSPPQGLNEQFF,TGTGCCAGCAGTCCCCCACAGGGCCTCAATGAGCAGTTCTTC
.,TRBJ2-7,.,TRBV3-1,CASSRATVNRVGQYEQYF,TGTGCCAGCAGCCGAGCAACCGTGAACAGGGTAGGTCAGTACGAGCAGTACTTC
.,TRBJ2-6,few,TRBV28,CASRPLSSGANVLTF,TGTGCCAGCAGACCGTTGAGCTCTGGGGCCAACGTCCTGACTTTC
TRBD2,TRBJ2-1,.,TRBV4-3,CASSQGLGLAENEQFF,TGCGCCAGCAGCCAGGGGTTGGGACTAGCCGAGAATGAGCAGTTCTTC
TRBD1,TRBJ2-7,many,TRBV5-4,CASSPGTGNYEQYF,TGTGCCAGCAGCCCCGGGACAGGGAACTACGAGCAGTACTTC
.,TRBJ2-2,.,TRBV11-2,CASTLSNTGELFF,TGTGCCAGCACTCTGTCGAACACCGGGGAGCTGTTTTTT
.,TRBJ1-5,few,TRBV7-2,CASSLDYRQPQHF,TGTGCCAGCAGCTTAGATTATCGGCAGCCCCAGCATTTT
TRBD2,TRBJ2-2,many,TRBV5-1,CASSLRGSDSGELFF,TGCGCCAGCAGCTTGCGCGGGAGTGACAGCGGGGAGCTGTTTTTT
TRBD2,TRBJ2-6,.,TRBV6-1,CASSEREGSGANVLTF,TGTGCCAGCAGTGAAAGGGAGGGTTCTGGGGCCAACGTCCTGACTTTC
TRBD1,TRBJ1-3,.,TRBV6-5,CASSRTGSGNTIYF,TGTGCCAGCAGTCGGACAGGGTCTGGAAACACCATATATTTT
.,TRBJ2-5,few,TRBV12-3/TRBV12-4,CASSLWGAETQYF,TGTGCCAGCAGTTTGTGGGGGGCAGAGACCCAGTACTTC
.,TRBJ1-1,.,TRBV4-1,CASSQVPNTEAFF,TGCGCCAGCAGCCAAGTCCCGAACACTGAAGCTTTCTTT
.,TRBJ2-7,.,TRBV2,CASSEESPQSYEQYF,TGTGCCAGCAGTGAAGAATCCCCACAAAGCTACGAGCAGTACTTC
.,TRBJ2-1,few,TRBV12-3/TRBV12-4,CASRSMGRGNEQFF,TGTGCCAGCAGGTCTATGGGCAGGGGCAATGAGCAGTTCTTC
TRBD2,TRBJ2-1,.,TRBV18,CASSPLAGSNEQFF,TGTGCCAGCTCACCACTAGCGGGATCCAATGAGCAGTTCTTC
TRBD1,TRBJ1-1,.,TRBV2,CASTGQGNTEAFF,TGTGCCAGCACTGGACAGGGGAACACTGAAGCTTTCTTT
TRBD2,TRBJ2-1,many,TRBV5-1,CASSATGTRYNEQFF,TGCGCCAGCAGCGCAACCGGGACTAGGTACAATGAGCAGTTCTTC
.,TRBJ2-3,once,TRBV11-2,CASSPLLEDTQYF,TGTGCCAGCAGCCCCCTCCTGGAAGATACGCAGTATTTT
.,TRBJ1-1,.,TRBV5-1,CASSEQGSMNTEAFF,TGCGCCAGCAGCGAACAGGGATCCATGAACACTGAAGCTTTCTTT
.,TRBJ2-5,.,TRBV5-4,CASSFGQGVETQYF,TGTGCCAGCAGCTTCGGCCAGGGAGTTGAGACCCAGTACTTC
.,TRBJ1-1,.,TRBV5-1,CASSLTSTGPNTEAFF,TGCGCCAGCAGCTTGACCTCAACAGGGCCCAACACTGAAGCTTTCTTT